The clone carrying this TCR beta chain was recorded at least ten times. Its antigen is still unknown. This sample was included in a study of post-analysis software for immune sequencing data. Study-wide context: Recorded subtypes: relapsing-remitting, secondary progressive, progressive-relapsing; some patients unannotated. Study results and limitations: Controls significantly exceeded multiple sclerosis patients in normalized Chao1 diversity. When the samples were clustered directly with F measure, those that had been prepared in the same batch showed strong co-clustering.

The authors incorporated unique molecular identifiers into the TCR beta cDNA libraries. One entry per CDR3 protein, called by TCRdb with MiXCR from the PCR reads. The table lists hundreds of thousands of distinct CDR3 sequences, 55% to 60% of them singletons. The sample consisted of blood. This clonotype was obtained from a girl aged 2 to 10 with multiple sclerosis.

CDR3 loop: CASSLASSYEQYF. For the CDR3, the DNA is TGTGCCAGCAGCTTGGCTTCAAGCTACGAGCAGTACTTC. V gene TRBV5-6 combines with J gene TRBJ2-7; unclear D gene. CDR1 and CDR2 (germline): SGHDT, YYEEEE. CDR3 length: 13 amino acids. Trimming pared 0 bases from V and 3 bases from J, leaving 7 bases between.